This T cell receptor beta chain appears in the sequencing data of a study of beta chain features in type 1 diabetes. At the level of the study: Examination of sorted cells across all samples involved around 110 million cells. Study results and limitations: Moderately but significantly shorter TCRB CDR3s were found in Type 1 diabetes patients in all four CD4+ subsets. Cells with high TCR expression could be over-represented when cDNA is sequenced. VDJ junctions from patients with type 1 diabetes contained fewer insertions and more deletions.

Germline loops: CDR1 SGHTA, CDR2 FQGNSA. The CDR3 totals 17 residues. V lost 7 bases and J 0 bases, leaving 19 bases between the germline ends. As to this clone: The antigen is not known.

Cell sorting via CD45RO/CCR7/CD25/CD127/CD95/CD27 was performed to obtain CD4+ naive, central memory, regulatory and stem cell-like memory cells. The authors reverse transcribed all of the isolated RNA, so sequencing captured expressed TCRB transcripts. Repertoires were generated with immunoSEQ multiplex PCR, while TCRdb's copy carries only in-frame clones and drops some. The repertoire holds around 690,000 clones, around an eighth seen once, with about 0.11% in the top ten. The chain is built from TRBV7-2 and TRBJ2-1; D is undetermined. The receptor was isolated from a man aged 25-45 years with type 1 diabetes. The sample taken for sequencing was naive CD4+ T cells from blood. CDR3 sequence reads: CASNPWSLTSSYNEQFF. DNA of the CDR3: TGTGCCAGCAACCCCTGGTCACTGACGAGCTCCTACAATGAGCAGTTCTTC. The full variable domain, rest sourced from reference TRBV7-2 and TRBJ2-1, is GAGVSQSPSNKVTEKGKDVELRCDPISGHTALYWYRQSLGQGLEFLIYFQGNSAPDKSGLPSDRFSAERTGGSVSTLTIQRTQQEDSAVYLCASNPWSLTSSYNEQFFGPGTRLTVL.